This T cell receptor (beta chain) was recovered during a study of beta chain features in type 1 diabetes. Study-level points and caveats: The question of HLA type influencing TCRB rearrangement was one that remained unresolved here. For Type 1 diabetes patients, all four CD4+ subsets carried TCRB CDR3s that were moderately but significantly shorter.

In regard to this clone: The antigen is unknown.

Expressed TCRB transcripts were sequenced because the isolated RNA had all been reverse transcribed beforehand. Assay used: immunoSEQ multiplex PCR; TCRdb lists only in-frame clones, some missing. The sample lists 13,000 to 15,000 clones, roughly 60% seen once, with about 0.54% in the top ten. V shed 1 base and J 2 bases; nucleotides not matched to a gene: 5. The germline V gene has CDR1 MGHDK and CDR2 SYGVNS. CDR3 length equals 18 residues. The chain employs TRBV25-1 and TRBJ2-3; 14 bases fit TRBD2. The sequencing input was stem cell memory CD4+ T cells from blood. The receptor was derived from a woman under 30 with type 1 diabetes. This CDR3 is CASSEWLGLAGATDTQYF. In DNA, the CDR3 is TGTGCCAGCAGTGAATGGTTGGGACTAGCGGGGGCCACAGATACGCAGTATTTT.